This TCR beta chain emerged from a study of CXCR3-negative and CXCR3-positive naive CD8 T cells. Overall study findings and caveats: Cryopreservation partially decreased CXCR3 expression, and most assays used fresh PBMCs. For memory CD8+ cells diversity was much lower, but both naive subsets had comparably high diversity. Greater hydrophobicity was found in TRB CDR3s of CXCR3-positive naive cells than of CXCR3-negative naive cells.

UMI-labeled 5' RACE yielded the TRB cDNA libraries. TCRdb reprocessed the 5' RACE reads and reports one entry per CDR3 protein, with no DNA. The table for this sample gives several thousand distinct CDR3 sequences. By frequency, this clonotype registers medium-sized. What it binds is unknown. CDR3 length equals 13 residues. Per germline, CDR1 SGHTA and CDR2 FQGTGA. The sample comprised naive CXCR3+ CD8+ T cells from blood. Subset specified: CD45RO-CCR7+CD27+CD95- naive CD8+ T cells expressing CXCR3 (TNR3+). The J gene is TRBJ2-3, the V gene TRBV7-3. The clonotype originates from a human donor in good health. Some clones in this sample may be carry-over from other donors' samples. The CDR3 sequence: CASSQDPTDTQYF.